Listed here are 31 T cell receptor beta chains from one sample, sequenced in a study of blood T cell repertoires in COVID-19. Data came from immunoSEQ multiplex PCR; TCRdb stores just in-frame clones and leaves some out. The sample consists of fewer than 50,000 clones, nearly 90% of them appearing once. The sample taken for sequencing was peripheral blood. These receptors were obtained from a man in his fifties or sixties with COVID-19, enrolled during active disease.

This chain joins TRBV5-6 and TRBJ1-5; 8 bases line up with TRBD1. Germline V gives CDR1 SGHDT, CDR2 YYEEEE. Trimming removed 4 bases from V and 6 bases from J; junction bases left unmatched: 12. The CDR3 runs to 16 residues. This CDR3 reads CASSAGTGRSGQPQHF. DNA for the CDR3: TGTGCCAGCAGCGCGGGGACAGGAAGGTCGGGTCAGCCCCAGCATTTT.

The rearrangement uses TRBV2 and TRBJ1-4, with 8 bases lining up with TRBD1. Germline CDR1 SNHLY, CDR2 FYNNEI. CDR3 length: 14 amino acids. Trimming cost V 6 bases and J 14 bases; bases outside gene matches: 14. CDR3: CASSDTGGGRPLFF. CDR3 bases: TGTGCCAGCAGCGATACAGGGGGGGGGCGCCCGCTGTTTTTT.

The V call is TRBV2, the J call TRBJ1-1; tentative D call: TRBD1 (6 bases). The CDR3 is made up of 13 amino acids. Between the trimmed V and J ends, which lost 4 bases and 3 bases, there was a span of 9 bases. Germline V gives CDR1 SNHLY, CDR2 FYNNEI. This CDR3 is CASSARQDTEAFF. As DNA, the CDR3 is TGTGCCAGCAGTGCCAGACAGGACACTGAAGCTTTCTTT.

V and J are TRBV10-1 and TRBJ1-4; possible D gene TRBD1, 5 bases. The V end lost 0 bases, the J end lost 0 bases, and 11 bases lay between the germline ends. There are 17 residues in the CDR3. CDR1 is WNHNN, CDR2 SYGVQD, per germline (reference sequence). CDR3 coding DNA: TGCGCCAGCAGTGAGTCAGGGGCAAAGGCAACTAATGAAAAACTGTTTTTT. Amino acid sequence: CASSESGAKATNEKLFF.

This chain uses TRBV15 with TRBJ1-1; weak D call: TRBD1 (6 bases). Germline values: CDR1 LNHNV, CDR2 YYDKDF (reference sequence). The CDR3 extends over 15 amino acids. Trimming took off 2 bases at V and 0 bases at J, with 10 bases between the two ends. CDR3 protein: CATSRPPGVNTEAFF. The CDR3 DNA reads as TGTGCCACCAGCAGACCGCCAGGGGTGAACACTGAAGCTTTCTTT.

The gene calls are TRBV12-3 or TRBV12-4 and TRBJ1-5; D remains ambiguous. Deletions cut 8 bases from V and 4 bases from J, with 12 bases between. This CDR3 has 13 residues. CDR3 in DNA: TGTGCCAGCGCCCAGGATCAAAATCAGCCCCAGCATTTT. This gives the protein CASAQDQNQPQHF.

The CDR3, as DNA: TGCGCCAGCAACCCGGACAGCCTTTCCTACGAGCAGTACTTC. Translating gives CASNPDSLSYEQYF. The rearrangement links TRBV5-1 to TRBJ2-7, with D possibly TRBD1 on 6 matching bases. This CDR3 is 14 amino acids long. Germline assignment: CDR1 SGHRS and CDR2 YFSETQ. The V end was cut by 6 bases, the J end by 1 base, with 14 bases between.

The chain has TRBV5-4 and TRBJ2-1, with 13 bases lining up with TRBD2. Germline CDR1 reads SGHNT; CDR2 reads YYREEE (reference sequence). With 5 bases clipped from V and 5 bases from J, the junction kept 4 bases outside the gene matches. This CDR3 has 15 amino acids. The CDR3 loop is CASRLAGGPNNEQFF. CDR3 nucleotides: TGTGCCAGCAGACTAGCGGGAGGGCCGAACAATGAGCAGTTCTTC.

This chain links TRBV7-8 with TRBJ2-3; the D gene is possibly TRBD2 (6 bases). V shed 1 base and J shed 6 bases, with 17 bases lying between them. The CDR3 spans 16 residues. Looked up from germline, CDR1 is SGHVS and CDR2 is FQNEAQ. The CDR3 here is CASSLGISRGSDTQYF. CDR3 DNA: TGTGCCAGCAGCTTAGGCATTAGCCGGGGGTCCGATACGCAGTATTTT.

This chain links TRBV11-1 with TRBJ1-1; D is ambiguous. The germline V gene encodes CDR1 SGHAT and CDR2 FQDESV (reference sequence). This CDR3 comprises 14 residues. V lost 0 bases, J lost 0 bases, and 5 bases lay in between. The CDR3 sequence is CASSLASLNTEAFF. The CDR3 DNA reads as TGTGCCAGCAGCTTAGCTAGCCTGAACACTGAAGCTTTCTTT.

The chain combines TRBV4-1 with TRBJ2-7; TRBD1 matches at 7 bases. CDR1 MGHRA and CDR2 YSYEKL come from the germline V gene. After removal of 4 bases from V and 6 bases from J, the junction contained 12 bases not matched to a gene. CDR3 size: 15 residues. The CDR3 nucleotides read TGCGCCAGCAGCCCCGGACAGGCCCGCCGTGGCGAGCAGTACTTC. Residues: CASSPGQARRGEQYF.

The chain has TRBV7-8 and TRBJ1-4, with TRBD1 matching 9 bases. Germline loops: CDR1 SGHVS, CDR2 FQNEAQ. The length of the CDR3 is 14 residues. The trim removed 8 bases at V and 7 bases at J, leaving 8 bases unmatched. Here the CDR3 DNA reads TGTGCCAGCGCCCCCGGGACAGGGTTTGAAAAACTGTTTTTT. This sequence encodes CASAPGTGFEKLFF.

The chain joins TRBV28 to TRBJ2-7, with D unresolved. Germline CDR1 reads MDHEN; CDR2 reads SYDVKM. Trimming left V 2 bases short and J 3 bases short, with 17 bases between. The CDR3 covers 16 residues. The CDR3: CASSLKAGRVGYEQYF. CDR3 DNA sequence: TGTGCCAGCAGTTTAAAGGCAGGTCGTGTAGGCTACGAGCAGTACTTC.

This chain joins TRBV30 and TRBJ1-2; 10 bases align to TRBD1. The germline V gene has CDR1 GTSNPN and CDR2 SVGIG (reference sequence). V lost 3 bases, J lost 7 bases, and 8 bases stayed unmatched. This CDR3 has 14 residues. The chain's CDR3 is CAWRPGTGVIGYTF. The CDR3 DNA sequence: TGTGCCTGGAGGCCCGGGACAGGGGTGATTGGCTACACCTTC.

This chain connects TRBV6-6 to TRBJ2-2; 7 bases fit TRBD2. Germline assignment: CDR1 MNHNY and CDR2 SVGAGI (reference sequence). The CDR3 spans 17 residues. J was trimmed by 4 bases and V by 5 bases; bases with no gene match: 13. The CDR3 loop is CASSHQTSLSTTGELFF. The CDR3, as DNA: TGTGCCAGCAGTCATCAGACTAGCCTAAGTACCACCGGGGAGCTGTTTTTT.

The V and J genes are TRBV4-2 and TRBJ2-5; 9 bases are shared with TRBD1. The germline CDR1 and CDR2 sequences are LGHNA and YNFKEQ. J lost 5 bases, V lost 2 bases, and 6 bases had no gene match. CDR3 length: 15 residues. The CDR3 sequence: CASSQPTGGGETQYF. Written as DNA, the CDR3 is TGTGCCAGCAGCCAACCGACAGGGGGTGGCGAGACCCAGTACTTC.

This chain links TRBV27 with TRBJ2-3; 8 bases fit TRBD2. V dropped 5 bases and J dropped 0; count of bases not matched to a gene: 7. The CDR3 extends over 16 amino acids. Germline CDR1 reads MNHEY; CDR2 reads SMNVEV (reference sequence). CDR3 loop: CASSGQSGSSTDTQYF. The CDR3 nucleotides read TGTGCCAGCAGTGGACAGAGCGGGAGTAGCACAGATACGCAGTATTTT.

V is TRBV19 and J is TRBJ2-1; 13 nucleotides agree with TRBD2. V shed 6 bases, J shed 7 bases, and the junction held 9 bases outside the gene matches. This CDR3 contains 16 residues. CDR1 LNHDA and CDR2 SQIVND come from the germline V gene (reference sequence). For the CDR3, the DNA is TGTGCCAGTAGCCCCGCCGGGACTAGCGGGGAGAATGAGCAGTTCTTC. Translation: CASSPAGTSGENEQFF.

V gene TRBV19 combines with J gene TRBJ1-5; D might be TRBD1 (5 bases). V was pared by 3 bases and J by 2 bases, with 8 bases between. Germline lookup yields CDR1 LNHDA and CDR2 SQIVND (reference sequence). This CDR3 is 14 amino acids long. This chain's CDR3 is CASSILQGNQPQHF. The CDR3 region has the DNA TGTGCCAGTAGTATCTTACAGGGCAATCAGCCCCAGCATTTT.

The V and J genes are TRBV11-2 and TRBJ2-7; 9 bases map to TRBD2. The V gene's germline CDR1 is SGHAT and CDR2 FQNNGV. Unmatched junction bases numbered 5, after V lost 2 bases and J lost 3 bases. The CDR3 extends over 15 amino acids. The CDR3 DNA reads TGTGCCAGCAGCTTACAGCGACTAGCGGACTACGAGCAGTACTTC. This translates into CASSLQRLADYEQYF.

This clone showed up just once. The V gene is TRBV6-2 or TRBV6-3, the J gene TRBJ2-7, with 9 bases matching TRBD2. Germline CDR1 MNHEY, CDR2 SVGEGT. V lost 2 bases and J lost 3; bases outside the gene matches: 5. The CDR3 totals 15 residues. The CDR3 region is CASSYQGSGSYEQYF. As DNA, the CDR3 is TGTGCCAGCAGTTACCAGGGTAGCGGGAGCTACGAGCAGTACTTC.

The CDR3 sequence: CASSPTNEKLFF. As DNA, the CDR3 is TGTGCCAGCAGTCCTACTAATGAAAAACTGTTTTTT. V is TRBV12-3 or TRBV12-4 and J is TRBJ1-4; D is ambiguous. The CDR3 covers 12 residues. The germline V and J ends were trimmed by 5 bases and 2 bases, with 3 bases remaining between them.

This sequence joins TRBV11-2 and TRBJ2-6; D perhaps matches TRBD1 (6 bases). V lost 3 bases and J lost 4, with 16 bases in between. CDR1 is SGHAT, CDR2 FQNNGV, per germline. The CDR3 totals 17 residues. CDR3 bases: TGTGCCAGCAGCTTCAGGGAGACAGGAACCGGGGCCAACGTCCTGACTTTC. Translating gives CASSFRETGTGANVLTF.

The V call is TRBV30, the J call TRBJ2-7; the match to TRBD2 covers 11 bases. The length of the CDR3 is 14 residues. J lost 5 bases, V lost 4 bases, and 7 bases had no gene match. Germline V gene data show CDR1 as GTSNPN and CDR2 as SVGIG (reference sequence). Written as DNA, the CDR3 is TGTGCCTGGACAAATAGCGGGAGGGCCAACGAGCAGTACTTC. Translation: CAWTNSGRANEQYF.

The rearrangement joins TRBV9 to TRBJ2-3, with 7 bases identical to TRBD1. V gave up 4 bases and J gave up 6 bases; unmatched junction bases: 14. CDR3 length: 16 residues. Germline V gene sequence: CDR1 SGDLS, CDR2 YYNGEE. The CDR3 nucleotides are TGTGCCAGCAGCCCTCGGACAGGACTCCAGGCGGATACGCAGTATTTT. Its protein is CASSPRTGLQADTQYF.

CDR3 nucleotides: TGTGCCAGCAGCCTTAGCCAACAGGGGAACTATGGCTACACCTTC. Translating it yields CASSLSQQGNYGYTF. The V call is TRBV3-1 (or the pseudogene TRBV3-2), the J call TRBJ1-2; 7 bases match TRBD1. Germline CDR1 LGHDT, CDR2 YNNKEL (reference sequence). CDR3 size: 15 residues. V lost 4 bases and J lost 2; bases outside the gene matches: 7.

J is TRBJ1-6 and V is TRBV6-5; 7 bases match TRBD1. Germline V gene lookup returns CDR1 MNHEY and CDR2 SVGAGI. The CDR3 is 13 amino acids. V was pared by 7 bases and J by 7 bases, with 4 bases of the junction left unmatched. In DNA, the CDR3 is TGTGCCAGCAACACAGGGGTAAATTCACCCCTCCACTTT. It encodes CASNTGVNSPLHF.

The J gene is TRBJ1-3, the V gene TRBV6-1; D gene ambiguous. The germline V gene has CDR1 MNHNS and CDR2 SASEGT. This CDR3 region has 14 residues. V dropped 0 bases and J dropped 2 bases, with 5 bases sitting between them. The CDR3 region has the DNA TGTGCCAGCAGTGAAGCGGCGGCTGGAAACACCATATATTTT. Translating gives CASSEAAAGNTIYF.

This chain links TRBV7-2 with TRBJ1-5, with 7 bases aligning to TRBD1. The length of the CDR3 is 15 residues. Trimming at V came to 5 bases and at J to 0 bases, leaving 4 bases not matched to a gene. CDR1 is SGHTA and CDR2 is FQGNSA in the germline V gene. CDR3 sequence: CASSRDRYSNQPQHF. DNA for the CDR3: TGTGCCAGCAGCCGGGACAGATATAGCAATCAGCCCCAGCATTTT.

This clone came up once. The chain is built from TRBV10-3 and TRBJ1-2; no clear D gene. The CDR3 sequence is 13 residues long. V was trimmed by 4 bases and J by 1 base, leaving 7 bases between them. Germline lookup yields CDR1 ENHRY and CDR2 SYGVKD. CDR3 sequence (DNA): TGTGCCATCAGTGGTGCGGATAACTATGGCTACACCTTC. As protein: CAISGADNYGYTF.

V usage is TRBV5-1 and J usage is TRBJ2-1; D call uncertain. This CDR3 comprises 15 residues. Per germline, CDR1 SGHRS and CDR2 YFSETQ. V gave up 0 bases and J gave up 5 bases, with 12 bases separating them. In DNA form, the CDR3 reads TGCGCCAGCAGCTTGGAGAACAGCAAAAACAATGAGCAGTTCTTC. The encoded protein is CASSLENSKNNEQFF.